The present entry profiles one TCR beta chain with its context. Its cognate antigen is unknown. This record belongs to a study of T cell responses to AZD1222 COVID-19 vaccine. Study-level information: Pooling was applied to second doses at about 4 or about 12 weeks.

Points from the study as a whole: The span of vaccine-associated CD4 TCRs extended across spike, with dominance at 160-218 and 743-854. Seropositive AZD1222 recipients at baseline numbered only six or seven.

Here immunoSEQ multiplex PCR was the method, and the copy in TCRdb shows in-frame clones only, minus some. The sample lists roughly 100,000 clones, around 87% seen once, with approximately 5% in the top ten. V dropped 7 bases and J dropped 6; count of bases not matched to a gene: 8. The CDR3 runs to 13 residues. Germline V gene sequence: CDR1 MNHEY, CDR2 SVGAGI. The specimen was peripheral blood, collected on day 0 of AZD1222 vaccination. The TCR comes from an adult in good health. The chain carries TRBV6-5 and TRBJ2-7; 8 bases line up with TRBD1. In nucleotides, the CDR3 is TGTGCCAGCAAAAGGGACAGGTTAGGCGAGCAGTACTTC. Protein sequence: CASKRDRLGEQYF.